This T cell receptor beta chain stems from a study of blood T cell repertoires in COVID-19. About the research overall: Donors in the United States, Italy and Spain gave samples during acute or convalescent COVID-19.

Clones were sequenced by immunoSEQ multiplex PCR, and TCRdb holds only the in-frame ones, with some missing. The table lists about 120,000 clones, around 80% of them singletons. V lost 0 bases, J lost 4 bases, and 6 bases lay in between. The CDR3 sequence is 13 residues long. Germline V gene data show CDR1 as SGHDT and CDR2 as YYEEEE. This clone was seen once. This TCR derives from a man aged 60 to 69 with active or convalescent COVID-19. The chain carries TRBV5-6 and TRBJ2-3; no reliable D call. The sequenced sample consisted of peripheral blood. CDR3 amino acids: CASSLAGSDTQYF. The DNA of the CDR3 is TGTGCCAGCAGCTTGGCAGGTTCAGATACGCAGTATTTT. Looking up the rest from reference TRBV5-6 and TRBJ2-3 gives the full variable domain: DAGVTQSPTHLIKTRGQQVTLRCSPKSGHDTVSWYQQALGQGPQFIFQYYEEEERQRGNFPDRFSGHQFPNYSSELNVNALLLGDSALYLCASSLAGSDTQYFGPGTRLTVL.